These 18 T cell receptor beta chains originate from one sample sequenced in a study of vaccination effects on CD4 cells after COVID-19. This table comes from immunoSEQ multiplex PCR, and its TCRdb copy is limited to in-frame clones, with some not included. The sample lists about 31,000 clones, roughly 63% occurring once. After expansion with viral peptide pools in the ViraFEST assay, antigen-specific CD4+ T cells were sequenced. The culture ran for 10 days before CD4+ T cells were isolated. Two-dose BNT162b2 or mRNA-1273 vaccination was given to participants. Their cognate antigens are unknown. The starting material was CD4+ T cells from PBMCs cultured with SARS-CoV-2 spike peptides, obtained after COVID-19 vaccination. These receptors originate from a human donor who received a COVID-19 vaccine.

CDR3 nucleotides: TGTGCCAGCAGCCATGGGACAGGGGACGAGCAGTACTTC. It translates to CASSHGTGDEQYF. The J gene is TRBJ2-7, the V gene TRBV12-3 or TRBV12-4; the match to TRBD1 covers 10 bases. Trimming cost V 6 bases and J 5 bases; bases outside gene matches: 4. The CDR3 totals 13 residues.

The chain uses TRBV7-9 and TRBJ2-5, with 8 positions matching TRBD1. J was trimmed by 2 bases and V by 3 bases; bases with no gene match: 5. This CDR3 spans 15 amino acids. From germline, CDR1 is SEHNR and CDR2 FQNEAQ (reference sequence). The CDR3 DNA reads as TGTGCCAGCAGCTTGGGGACAGGCGTACAAGAGACCCAGTACTTC. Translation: CASSLGTGVQETQYF.

The CDR3 region is CASTRQTNTEAFF. CDR3 sequence (DNA): TGTGCCAGCACCCGACAGACGAACACTGAAGCTTTCTTT. J is TRBJ1-1 and V is TRBV11-2, with TRBD1 as a possible D gene (5 bases). Trimming removed 7 bases at V and 1 base at J, with 10 bases between. This CDR3 spans 13 amino acids. The germline gives CDR1 SGHAT, CDR2 FQNNGV.

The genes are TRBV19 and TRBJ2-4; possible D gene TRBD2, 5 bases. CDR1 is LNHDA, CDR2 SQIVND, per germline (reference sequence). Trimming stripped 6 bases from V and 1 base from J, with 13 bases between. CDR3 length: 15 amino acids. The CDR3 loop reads CASSLGPGAKNIQYF. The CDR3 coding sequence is TGTGCCAGTAGCTTAGGCCCGGGGGCCAAAAACATTCAGTACTTC. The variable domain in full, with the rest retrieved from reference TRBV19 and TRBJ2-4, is DGGITQSPKYLFRKEGQNVTLSCEQNLNHDAMYWYRQDPGQGLRLIYYSQIVNDFQKGDIAEGYSVSREKKESFPLTVTSAQKNPTAFYLCASSLGPGAKNIQYFGAGTRLSVL.

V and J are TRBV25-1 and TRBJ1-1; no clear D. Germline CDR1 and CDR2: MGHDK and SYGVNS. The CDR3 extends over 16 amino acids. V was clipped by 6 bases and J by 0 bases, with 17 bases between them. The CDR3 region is CASRLLPTPMNTEAFF. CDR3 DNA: TGTGCCAGCAGGTTGCTTCCGACACCCATGAACACTGAAGCTTTCTTT. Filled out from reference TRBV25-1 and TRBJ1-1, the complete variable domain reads EADIYQTPRYLVIGTGKKITLECSQTMGHDKMYWYQQDPGMELHLIHYSYGVNSTEKGDLSSESTVSRIRTEHFPLTLESARPSHTSQYLCASRLLPTPMNTEAFFGQGTRLTVV.

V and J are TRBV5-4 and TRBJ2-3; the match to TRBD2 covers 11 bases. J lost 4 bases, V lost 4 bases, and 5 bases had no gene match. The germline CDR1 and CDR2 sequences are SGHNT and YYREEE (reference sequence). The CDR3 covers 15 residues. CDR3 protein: CASSLSGRVSDTQYF. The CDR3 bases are TGTGCCAGCAGCCTTAGCGGGAGGGTATCAGATACGCAGTATTTT.

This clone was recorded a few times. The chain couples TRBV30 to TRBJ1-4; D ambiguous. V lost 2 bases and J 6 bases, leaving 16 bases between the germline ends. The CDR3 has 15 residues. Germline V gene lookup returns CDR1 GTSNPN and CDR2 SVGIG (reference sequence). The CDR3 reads CAWSPRVGRDEKLFF. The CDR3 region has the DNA TGTGCCTGGAGTCCCCGGGTGGGGAGGGATGAAAAACTGTTTTTT.

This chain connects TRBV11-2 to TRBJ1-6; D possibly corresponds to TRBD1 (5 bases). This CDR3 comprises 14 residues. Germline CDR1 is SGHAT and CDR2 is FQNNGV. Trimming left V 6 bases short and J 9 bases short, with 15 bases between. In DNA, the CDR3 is TGTGCCAGCAGGGTTGGGGGGGTCCGTTCACCCCTCCACTTT. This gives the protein CASRVGGVRSPLHF.

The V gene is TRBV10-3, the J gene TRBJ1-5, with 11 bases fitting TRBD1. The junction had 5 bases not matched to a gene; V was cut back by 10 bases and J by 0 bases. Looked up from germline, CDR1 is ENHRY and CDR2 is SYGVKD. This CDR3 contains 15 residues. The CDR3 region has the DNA TGTGCCAGCCGGGACAGGGGGACTAGCAATCAGCCCCAGCATTTT. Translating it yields CASRDRGTSNQPQHF.

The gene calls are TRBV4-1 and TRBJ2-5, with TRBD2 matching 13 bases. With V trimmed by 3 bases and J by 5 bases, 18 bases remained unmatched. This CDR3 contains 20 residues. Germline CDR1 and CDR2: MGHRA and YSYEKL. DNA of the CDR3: TGCGCCAGCAGCCATAAAGGATTACTAGCGGGGGGGCTGCACAGGGAGACCCAGTACTTC. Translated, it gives CASSHKGLLAGGLHRETQYF.

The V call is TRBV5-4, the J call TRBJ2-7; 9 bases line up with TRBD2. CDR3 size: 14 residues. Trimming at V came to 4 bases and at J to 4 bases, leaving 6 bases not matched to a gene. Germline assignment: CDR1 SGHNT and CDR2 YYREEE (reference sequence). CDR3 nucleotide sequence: TGTGCCAGCAGCGTTAGCGGGAGTAGTTACGAGCAGTACTTC. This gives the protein CASSVSGSSYEQYF.

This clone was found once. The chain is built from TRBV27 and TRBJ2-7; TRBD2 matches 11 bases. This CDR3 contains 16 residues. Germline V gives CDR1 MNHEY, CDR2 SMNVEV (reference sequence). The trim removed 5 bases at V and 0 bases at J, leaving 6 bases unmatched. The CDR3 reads CASSKLAGALSYEQYF. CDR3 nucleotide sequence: TGTGCCAGCAGTAAACTAGCGGGGGCCCTCTCCTACGAGCAGTACTTC.

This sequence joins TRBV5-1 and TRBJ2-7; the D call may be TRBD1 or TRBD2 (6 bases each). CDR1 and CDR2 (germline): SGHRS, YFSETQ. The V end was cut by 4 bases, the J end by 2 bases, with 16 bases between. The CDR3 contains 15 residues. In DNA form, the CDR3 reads TGCGCCAGCAGCCCGGGGGACACGGTAACCTACGAGCAGTACTTC. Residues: CASSPGDTVTYEQYF.

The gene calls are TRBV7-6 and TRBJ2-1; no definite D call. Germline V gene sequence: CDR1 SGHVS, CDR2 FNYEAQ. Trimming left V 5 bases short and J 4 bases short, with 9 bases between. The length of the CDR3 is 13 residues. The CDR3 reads CASSPGRYNEQFF. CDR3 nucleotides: TGTGCCAGCAGCCCCGGACGTTACAATGAGCAGTTCTTC.

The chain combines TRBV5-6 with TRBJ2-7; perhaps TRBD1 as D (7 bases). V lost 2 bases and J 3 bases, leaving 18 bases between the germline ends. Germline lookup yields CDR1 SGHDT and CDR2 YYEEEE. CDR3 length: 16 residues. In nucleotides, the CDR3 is TGTGCCAGCAGCTTCTCCCAGGGGGACTTGTACTACGAGCAGTACTTC. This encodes CASSFSQGDLYYEQYF.

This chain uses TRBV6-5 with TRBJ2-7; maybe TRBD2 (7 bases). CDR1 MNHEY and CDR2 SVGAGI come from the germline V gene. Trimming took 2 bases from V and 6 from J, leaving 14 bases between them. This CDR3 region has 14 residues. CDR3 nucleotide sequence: TGTGCCAGCAGTTACGCGTCGAGGGGGGGCGAGCAGTACTTC. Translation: CASSYASRGGEQYF.

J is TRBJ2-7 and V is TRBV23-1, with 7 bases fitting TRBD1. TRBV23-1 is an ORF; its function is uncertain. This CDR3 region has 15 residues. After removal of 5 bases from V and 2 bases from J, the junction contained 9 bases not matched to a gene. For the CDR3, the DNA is TGCGCCAGCAGTTTTAAGCCGGACAGGACCTACGAGCAGTACTTC. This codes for CASSFKPDRTYEQYF.

For the CDR3, the DNA is TGTGCCAGCAGCGACATGAGAAATTCACCCCTCCACTTT. Translated, it gives CASSDMRNSPLHF. The gene calls are TRBV25-1 and TRBJ1-6; D uncertain. There are 13 residues in the CDR3. Trimming cost V 6 bases and J 7 bases, with 10 bases left between them. Germline values: CDR1 MGHDK, CDR2 SYGVNS. The full variable domain, its missing parts supplied by reference TRBV25-1 and TRBJ1-6, is EADIYQTPRYLVIGTGKKITLECSQTMGHDKMYWYQQDPGMELHLIHYSYGVNSTEKGDLSSESTVSRIRTEHFPLTLESARPSHTSQYLCASSDMRNSPLHFGNGTRLTVT.